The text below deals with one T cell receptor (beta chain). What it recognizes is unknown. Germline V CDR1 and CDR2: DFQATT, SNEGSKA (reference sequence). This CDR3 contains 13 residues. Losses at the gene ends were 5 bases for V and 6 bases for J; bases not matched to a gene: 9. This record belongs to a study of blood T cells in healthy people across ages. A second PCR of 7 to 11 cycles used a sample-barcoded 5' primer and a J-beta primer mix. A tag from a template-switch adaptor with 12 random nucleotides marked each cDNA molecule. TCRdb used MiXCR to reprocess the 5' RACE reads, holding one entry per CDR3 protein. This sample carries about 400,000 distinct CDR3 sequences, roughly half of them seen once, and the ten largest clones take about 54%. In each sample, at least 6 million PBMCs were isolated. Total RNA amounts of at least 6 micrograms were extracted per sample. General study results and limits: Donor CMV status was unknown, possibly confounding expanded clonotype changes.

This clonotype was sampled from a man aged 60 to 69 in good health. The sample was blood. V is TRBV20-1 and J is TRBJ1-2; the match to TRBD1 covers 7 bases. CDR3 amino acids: CSARYRQGHGYTF. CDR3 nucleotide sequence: TGCAGTGCTCGTTACCGACAGGGCCATGGCTACACCTTC.